This T cell receptor beta chain was recorded in a study of cytomegalovirus exposure and HLA in healthy donors. Study-wide findings and caveats: Cytomegalovirus status was reportedly diagnosed by the classifier with high sensitivity and specificity. In a later analysis, V- and J-gene trimming of beta chains associated with a DCLRE1C missense variant, replicated independently. It was likely that a cluster of highly shared sequence variants was a sequencing artifact.

Looked up from germline, CDR1 is SEHNR and CDR2 is FQNEAQ (reference sequence). The germline V and J ends were trimmed by 5 bases and 8 bases, with 7 bases remaining between them. The CDR3 sequence is 12 residues long. With 60 Vbeta and 13 Jbeta primers, the PCR was carried out. Assay: immunoSEQ multiplex PCR; the TCRdb copy retains only in-frame clones and omits some. The data hold about 110,000 clones, with around two thirds observed a single time. This clone was recorded a few times. The target antigen is unknown. The chain combines TRBV7-9 with TRBJ1-6; D unclear. This clonotype was sampled from a man aged 25 to 45 in good health and CMV-seropositive. Sequences were obtained from PBMCs. CDR3 sequence: CASSPLDSPLHF. Written as DNA, the CDR3 is TGTGCCAGCAGCCCACTCGATTCACCCCTCCACTTT.